The 32 T cell receptor beta chains below were found in one sample sequenced in a study of control samples from healthy donors and cancer patients. Assay: immunoSEQ multiplex PCR; the TCRdb copy retains only in-frame clones and omits some. The sample contains 150,000 to 200,000 clones, around 90% of which appear only once. The sequenced sample was blood. These receptors came from a woman under 40 in good health.

The J gene is TRBJ2-1, the V gene TRBV2; TRBD2 agrees at 14 bases. CDR3 length equals 18 residues. Germline CDR1 and CDR2: SNHLY and FYNNEI. Trimming took 5 bases from V and 4 from J; bases not matched to a gene: 10. CDR3 in amino acids: CASSHNPWTSGRYNEQFF. CDR3 in DNA: TGTGCCAGCAGTCACAACCCCTGGACTAGCGGGAGGTACAATGAGCAGTTCTTC. The full variable domain, its missing parts supplied by reference TRBV2 and TRBJ2-1, is EPEVTQTPSHQVTQMGQEVILRCVPISNHLYFYWYRQILGQKVEFLVSFYNNEISEKSEIFDDQFSVERPDGSNFTLKIRSTKLEDSAMYFCASSHNPWTSGRYNEQFFGPGTRLTVL.

This chain joins TRBV19 and TRBJ1-4; D unresolved. V lost 1 base to trimming and J lost 0 bases, with 9 bases between them. The CDR3 contains 16 residues. The germline V gene encodes CDR1 LNHDA and CDR2 SQIVND (reference sequence). The CDR3 sequence: CASSIGAKSTNEKLFF. CDR3 coding DNA: TGTGCCAGTAGTATAGGTGCCAAATCAACTAATGAAAAACTGTTTTTT. Supplemented by reference TRBV19 and TRBJ1-4, the full variable domain reads DGGITQSPKYLFRKEGQNVTLSCEQNLNHDAMYWYRQDPGQGLRLIYYSQIVNDFQKGDIAEGYSVSREKKESFPLTVTSAQKNPTAFYLCASSIGAKSTNEKLFFGSGTQLSVL.

This rearrangement joins TRBV27 to TRBJ1-5, with D possibly being TRBD1 (6 bases). CDR1 and CDR2 from the germline V gene are MNHEY and SMNVEV (reference sequence). V lost 5 bases and J 4 bases, leaving 12 bases between the germline ends. This CDR3 spans 14 amino acids. The CDR3 sequence: CASSSRGANQPQHF. CDR3 DNA: TGTGCCAGCAGTAGCAGGGGCGCTAATCAGCCCCAGCATTTT.

The CDR3 loop reads CASSTNYEQYF. The CDR3 nucleotides read TGTGCCAGCAGTACTAACTACGAGCAGTACTTC. The chain links TRBV27 to TRBJ2-7; D unclear. Trimming shortened V by 5 bases and J by 3 bases, and 5 bases separated the two germline ends. This CDR3 is 11 amino acids long. Per germline, CDR1 MNHEY and CDR2 SMNVEV (reference sequence).

The chain is built from TRBV28 and TRBJ1-2; D is unclear. This CDR3 comprises 15 residues. The V end lost 3 bases, the J end lost 0 bases, and 11 bases lay between the germline ends. From germline, CDR1 is MDHEN and CDR2 SYDVKM. The CDR3 protein is CASSLGGGANYGYTF. The CDR3 coding sequence is TGTGCCAGCAGTTTGGGAGGTGGGGCTAACTATGGCTACACCTTC.

The rearrangement uses TRBV27 and TRBJ1-6; no firm D call. CDR1 is MNHEY and CDR2 is SMNVEV in the germline V gene (reference sequence). V lost 2 bases and J lost 0, with 11 bases in between. The CDR3 has 17 amino acids. The CDR3 protein is CASSLRADSSYNSPLHF. The DNA of the CDR3 is TGTGCCAGCAGTTTACGAGCGGATAGCTCCTATAATTCACCCCTCCACTTT.

The V call is TRBV6-5, the J call TRBJ1-5; D is possibly TRBD1 (5 bases). Trimming cost V 6 bases and J 5 bases, with 14 bases left between them. Germline V lookup: CDR1 MNHEY, CDR2 SVGAGI. The CDR3 has 14 residues. The CDR3 DNA follows: TGTGCCAGCAGGGCTCTAGGGGTGGATCAGCCCCAGCATTTT. Protein product: CASRALGVDQPQHF.

The V gene is TRBV19, the J gene TRBJ2-1; 9 positions match TRBD2. CDR1 and CDR2 from the germline V gene are LNHDA and SQIVND (reference sequence). The J segment lost 0 bases and the V segment lost 6 bases, leaving 12 bases of the junction unmatched. CDR3 length: 18 residues. The chain's CDR3 is CASSLGLAGFSSYNEQFF. The CDR3 coding sequence is TGTGCCAGTAGCCTGGGGCTAGCGGGGTTCAGCTCCTACAATGAGCAGTTCTTC.

The chain employs TRBV7-9 and TRBJ2-1, with 9 bases lining up with TRBD2. This CDR3 is 15 amino acids long. Germline V lookup: CDR1 SEHNR, CDR2 FQNEAQ (reference sequence). V lost 1 base to trimming and J lost 3 bases; unmatched junction nucleotides: 1. In DNA, the CDR3 is TGTGCCAGCAGCTTAGTAGCGGGAGTCTACAATGAGCAGTTCTTC. It yields the protein CASSLVAGVYNEQFF.

This sequence joins TRBV29-1 and TRBJ1-1; TRBD1 is a possible D gene (6 bases). The CDR3 has 13 residues. V lost 7 bases and J lost 0, with 12 bases in between. The V gene's germline CDR1 is SQVTM and CDR2 ANQGSEA. DNA for the CDR3: TGCAGCGGCAAGGGGGGTATGAACACTGAAGCTTTCTTT. This codes for CSGKGGMNTEAFF.

The CDR3 nucleotides read TGCGCCAGCAGCCCGGGACGCCCCTCGCGGGAGACCCAGTACTTC. Its translation: CASSPGRPSRETQYF. The chain is built from TRBV5-1 and TRBJ2-5, with D perhaps matching TRBD1 or TRBD2 (5 bases each). With 4 bases removed from V and 5 bases from J, the gap between germline ends came to 18 bases. CDR1 and CDR2 (germline): SGHRS, YFSETQ. This CDR3 is built from 15 residues.

The chain combines TRBV19 with TRBJ2-1; D may be TRBD1 or TRBD2 (7 bases each). Germline CDR1 reads LNHDA; CDR2 reads SQIVND (reference sequence). V was shortened by 5 bases and J by 10 bases, with 18 bases between the two germline ends. The CDR3 contains 14 residues. DNA for the CDR3: TGTGCCAGTAGTCCGACGGGAGGAGGGGGCGAGCAGTTCTTC. It codes for CASSPTGGGGEQFF.

The chain links TRBV18 to TRBJ2-7, with 9 bases fitting TRBD1. Germline V gene lookup returns CDR1 KGHSH and CDR2 LQKENI. The CDR3 is made up of 16 amino acids. Trimming at V came to 2 bases and at J to 3 bases, leaving 8 bases not matched to a gene. CDR3 nucleotide sequence: TGTGCCAGCTCACCAGTTTCGGGACAGGGTCTCTACGAGCAGTACTTC. Amino acid sequence: CASSPVSGQGLYEQYF.

CDR3 region: CATSRDSPRNSPLHF. The CDR3 coding sequence is TGTGCCACCAGCAGAGATTCCCCAAGGAATTCACCCCTCCACTTT. This chain links TRBV15 with TRBJ1-6; D gene ambiguous. Germline-derived CDR1 and CDR2 are LNHNV and YYDKDF (reference sequence). The V and J ends lost 0 bases and 7 bases respectively, with 10 bases between them. This CDR3 comprises 15 residues.

This sequence joins TRBV29-1 and TRBJ2-5; the D is unclear. Germline loops: CDR1 SQVTM, CDR2 ANQGSEA. V lost 5 bases and J lost 4, with 5 bases in between. This CDR3 has 10 amino acids. In nucleotides, the CDR3 is TGCAGCGTTAGGTTAGAGACCCAGTACTTC. Amino acid sequence: CSVRLETQYF.

CDR3 DNA sequence: TGTGCCAGCGAAGTAGTAGAGAACACTGAAGCTTTCTTT. Translating gives CASEVVENTEAFF. This chain connects TRBV2 to TRBJ1-1; D remains unclear. Germline lookup yields CDR1 SNHLY and CDR2 FYNNEI. V was trimmed by 8 bases and J by 1 base, leaving 11 bases between them. The CDR3 loop spans 13 amino acids.

The V and J genes are TRBV27 and TRBJ1-6, with D unclear. The germline V gene encodes CDR1 MNHEY and CDR2 SMNVEV (reference sequence). With 3 bases removed from V and 7 bases from J, the gap between germline ends came to 16 bases. This CDR3 region has 16 residues. The CDR3: CASSFRAQSRNSPLHF. CDR3 nucleotide sequence: TGTGCCAGCAGTTTTCGGGCCCAGTCTAGGAATTCACCCCTCCACTTT.

This clone has a single count. The rearrangement joins TRBV6-1 to TRBJ1-6, with D hard to call. V lost 3 bases, J lost 8 bases, and 8 bases lay in between. Germline CDR1 reads MNHNS; CDR2 reads SASEGT. The CDR3 is made up of 13 amino acids. The CDR3 bases are TGTGCCAGCAGTGATGGGTTTTATTCACCCCTCCACTTT. Its protein is CASSDGFYSPLHF.

V usage is TRBV7-2 and J usage is TRBJ2-7; 11 nucleotides align to TRBD2. Germline V gene lookup returns CDR1 SGHTA and CDR2 FQGNSA. With V trimmed by 0 bases and J by 2 bases, 6 bases remained unmatched. The CDR3 runs to 17 residues. CDR3 amino acids: CASSLAATSGTTYEQYF. CDR3 coding DNA: TGTGCCAGCAGCTTAGCGGCGACTAGCGGGACTACCTACGAGCAGTACTTC.

V and J are TRBV18 and TRBJ2-7, with TRBD1 identical over 11 bases. CDR1 and CDR2 (germline): KGHSH, LQKENI. Losses at the gene ends were 2 bases for V and 3 bases for J; bases not matched to a gene: 3. The CDR3 is 15 amino acids. CDR3 sequence reads: CASSPGTGGLYEQYF. Here the CDR3 DNA reads TGTGCCAGCTCACCAGGGACAGGGGGACTCTACGAGCAGTACTTC.

The chain has TRBV9 and TRBJ2-7; D unresolved. In germline, CDR1 is SGDLS, CDR2 YYNGEE. Trimming cost V 0 bases and J 0 bases, with 10 bases left between them. The CDR3 runs to 15 residues. CDR3 sequence (DNA): TGTGCCAGCAGCGTAGGTCTGGAAAGCTCCTACGAGCAGTACTTC. This codes for CASSVGLESSYEQYF.

The V gene is TRBV10-2, the J gene TRBJ2-6; D not certain. Looked up from germline, CDR1 is WSHSY and CDR2 is SAAADI. This CDR3 region has 14 residues. Trimming removed 7 bases from V and 2 bases from J, with 9 bases in between. This CDR3 is CASISATGANVLTF. CDR3 DNA: TGCGCCAGCATCTCTGCGACTGGGGCCAACGTCCTGACTTTC.

The chain employs TRBV2 and TRBJ1-4; the D gene is possibly TRBD1 (6 bases). The CDR3 spans 12 residues. V lost 8 bases and J 13 bases, leaving 17 bases between the germline ends. The germline gives CDR1 SNHLY, CDR2 FYNNEI. The CDR3, as DNA: TGTGCCAGCCTCGAACAGGGCCCCGTACTGTTTTTT. Translated, it gives CASLEQGPVLFF.

CDR3 loop: CASSLAGRGTGELFF. CDR3 in DNA: TGTGCCAGCAGCTTAGCCGGGCGGGGCACCGGGGAGCTGTTTTTT. This chain uses TRBV13 with TRBJ2-2; D perhaps matches TRBD2 (6 bases). Germline CDR1 and CDR2: PRHDT and FYEKMQ (reference sequence). The germline V and J ends were trimmed by 1 base and 4 bases, with 10 bases remaining between them. This CDR3 has 15 residues.

This clone was detected only once. The CDR3 coding sequence is TGTGCCAGCAGTTTTGGGAGGGAGCAGTACTTC. Translated, it gives CASSFGREQYF. This chain connects TRBV12-3 or TRBV12-4 to TRBJ2-7; tentative D call: TRBD2 (6 bases). CDR3 length: 11 amino acids. The V end lost 3 bases, the J end lost 7 bases, and 7 bases lay between the germline ends.

The chain carries TRBV4-1 and TRBJ2-1; TRBD1 aligns across 8 bases. Germline loops: CDR1 MGHRA, CDR2 YSYEKL. Unmatched junction bases numbered 7, after V lost 2 bases and J lost 7 bases. This CDR3 has 15 amino acids. In DNA form, the CDR3 reads TGCGCCAGCAGCCAATCAGGGGGCGCGGAGAATGAGCAGTTCTTC. It encodes CASSQSGGAENEQFF.

The chain employs TRBV5-1 and TRBJ2-7; 7 nucleotides match TRBD1. V lost 5 bases, J lost 0 bases, and 2 bases stayed unmatched. The CDR3 is 13 amino acids. Germline V gives CDR1 SGHRS, CDR2 YFSETQ. In DNA form, the CDR3 reads TGCGCCAGCAGTGACAGGGCCTCCTACGAGCAGTACTTC. Encoded protein: CASSDRASYEQYF.

V is TRBV9 and J is TRBJ2-2, with 7 positions matching TRBD1. CDR1 and CDR2 (germline): SGDLS, YYNGEE. Losses at the gene ends were 3 bases for V and 5 bases for J; bases not matched to a gene: 7. CDR3 length equals 15 residues. CDR3 in DNA: TGTGCCAGCAGCGCCACAGGGGAATATACCGGGGAGCTGTTTTTT. This encodes CASSATGEYTGELFF.

The genes are TRBV4-2 and TRBJ1-1; weak D call: TRBD1 (5 bases). Germline-derived CDR1 and CDR2 are LGHNA and YNFKEQ. V shed 0 bases and J shed 0 bases, with 8 bases lying between them. This CDR3 has 15 amino acids. The CDR3 region is CASSQDRAVNTEAFF. CDR3 coding DNA: TGTGCCAGCAGCCAAGACAGGGCGGTGAACACTGAAGCTTTCTTT.

Comment on this clone: Other nucleotide sequences from this sample produce the same CDR3. This rearrangement joins TRBV27 to TRBJ2-3, with D perhaps matching TRBD2 (5 bases). The CDR3 has 15 residues. V lost 0 bases and J 1 base, leaving 8 bases between the germline ends. Germline V lookup: CDR1 MNHEY, CDR2 SMNVEV (reference sequence). Here the CDR3 DNA reads TGTGCCAGCAGTTTATCGATGGGAGGCACAGATACGCAGTATTTT. Amino acid sequence: CASSLSMGGTDTQYF.

The chain links TRBV11-2 to TRBJ2-3; TRBD2 matches at 9 bases. V lost 4 bases and J lost 5; bases outside the gene matches: 4. The CDR3 extends over 14 amino acids. The germline V gene encodes CDR1 SGHAT and CDR2 FQNNGV. The CDR3 spells CASSSLAGLDTQYF. For the CDR3, the DNA is TGTGCCAGCAGCTCCCTAGCGGGATTAGATACGCAGTATTTT.

This clone was counted a single time. The rearrangement uses TRBV19 and TRBJ1-1; tentative D call: TRBD1 (5 bases). V was pared by 3 bases and J by 1 base, with 12 bases between. This CDR3 region has 15 residues. The germline V gene has CDR1 LNHDA and CDR2 SQIVND (reference sequence). This chain's CDR3 is CASSILGRGNTEAFF. The CDR3 nucleotides are TGTGCCAGTAGTATCTTAGGAAGGGGGAACACTGAAGCTTTCTTT.